This T cell receptor beta chain was identified in a study of beta chain features in type 1 diabetes. Study summary: There was similarity between patients and healthy donors in age, gender and cell yields. Study-wide results and caveats: Shorter TCRB CDR3s, moderately but significantly so, marked every one of the four CD4+ subsets in Type 1 diabetes patients.

Germline V gene data show CDR1 as GTSNPN and CDR2 as SVGIG (reference sequence). This CDR3 is built from 14 residues. V gave up 0 bases and J gave up 7 bases, with 13 bases separating them. This clone was found a few times. The target antigen is unknown. TCRB transcripts that were expressed got sequenced, as all of the isolated RNA had been reverse transcribed. Sequencing used immunoSEQ multiplex PCR; TCRdb keeps in-frame clones, though not all of them. In the table there are around 400,000 clones, over 10% of which are singletons. Central memory, naive, regulatory and stem cell-like memory CD4+ cells were sorted by CD45RO/CCR7/CD25/CD127/CD95/CD27.

This sequence originates from a man aged 18 to 30 in good health. The sample was naive CD4+ T cells from blood. V is TRBV30 and J is TRBJ2-4, with D tentatively TRBD2 (5 bases). CDR3 coding DNA: TGTGCCTGGAGTGTACACGGGGTCCGCAACATTCAGTACTTC. Translation: CAWSVHGVRNIQYF.